A selection of T cell receptor beta chains follows, all from one sample in a study of shared clonotypes between healthy human individuals. Only in-frame clones appear in the TCRdb table, and some are missing; sequencing was by immunoSEQ multiplex PCR. Here the sample spans some 490,000 clones, approximately 82% being singletons. The sequencing input was PBMCs. Receptors originate from a woman between 35 and 50 years old in good health. Some clones in this sample may be carry-over from other donors' samples. Both conserved end residues are part of each CDR3. Each record gives: D gene, J gene, clone size, V gene, CDR3 DNA, CDR3 protein. A D gene is named only where the DNA matches it firmly. Rows give clone size only sometimes, using once, few, many, or a class for an expanded clone.

-	TRBJ2-7	-	TRBV18	TGTGCCAGCTCGCCCTACGTTCGTAACGAGCAGTACTTC	CASSPYVRNEQYF
-	TRBJ2-7	-	TRBV4-1	TGCGCCAGCAGCCGAGAAACCTTCTACGAGCAGTACTTC	CASSRETFYEQYF
-	TRBJ1-1	-	TRBV29-1	TGCAGCGTTGCCAGGCAGAGGAAGAGCACTGAAGCTTTCTTT	CSVARQRKSTEAFF
TRBD2	TRBJ2-5	-	TRBV29-1	TGCAGCGTGCCACTAGCGGGGGAAGAGACCCAGTACTTC	CSVPLAGEETQYF
TRBD2	TRBJ2-7	once	TRBV7-2	TGTGCCAGCAGTCCCCCGGGGCTAGCGGGGTTCTACGAGCAGTACTTC	CASSPPGLAGFYEQYF
-	TRBJ2-5	-	TRBV9	TGTGCCAGCAGCTTCCGGGGTAGCATGGAGGCCCAGTACTTC	CASSFRGSMEAQYF
TRBD2	TRBJ2-5	-	TRBV7-8	TGTGCCAGCAGCCCCCGCGGGCGGGGGGAGACCCAGTACTTC	CASSPRGRGETQYF
-	TRBJ2-7	-	TRBV11-2	TGTGCCAGCAGCTTCGGGGGGCCGGGGGAGCAGTACTTC	CASSFGGPGEQYF
-	TRBJ2-3	few	TRBV7-2	TGTGCCAGCAGCTTTAGCAGATCGGGGGATACGCAGTATTTT	CASSFSRSGDTQYF
TRBD2	TRBJ2-1	-	TRBV15	TGTGCCACCAGCAGCGCTACTAGCGGGAGGAGGTATGAGCAGTTCTTC	CATSSATSGRRYEQFF
-	TRBJ1-2	-	TRBV7-2	TGTGCCAGCAGCTTTGCCAGGGATGGCTACACCTTC	CASSFARDGYTF
-	TRBJ2-7	-	TRBV5-4	TGTGCCAGCAGCTTAGAATCAGCGAGCTCCTACGAGCAGTACTTC	CASSLESASSYEQYF
-	TRBJ2-1	-	TRBV11-2	TGTGCCAGCAAATCGGGCAGTCAGGGTCCGTATTTTGAGCAGTTCTTC	CASKSGSQGPYFEQFF
-	TRBJ2-3	-	TRBV7-2	TGTGCCAGCAGCTTAGTCCCTGGACTAAGCACAGATACGCAGTATTTT	CASSLVPGLSTDTQYF
TRBD2	TRBJ2-7	once	TRBV6-6	TGTGCCAGCAGGGGAGCGGGATCCTCCTACGAGCAGTACTTC	CASRGAGSSYEQYF
-	TRBJ2-7	-	TRBV10-3	TGTGCCATCAGTGCCGGGGTCTACGAGCAGTACTTC	CAISAGVYEQYF
TRBD1	TRBJ2-7	-	TRBV6-5	TGTGCCAGCAGTGGGGACAGGAACTCCTACGAGCAGTACTTC	CASSGDRNSYEQYF
-	TRBJ2-2	-	TRBV6-5	TGTGCCAGCAGTTCCGACAGGTCCGAGGGGGAGCTGTTTTTT	CASSSDRSEGELFF
-	TRBJ2-7	-	TRBV4-1	TGCGCCAGCAGCCATGCCGACAGTCGCGACTACGAGCAGTACTTC	CASSHADSRDYEQYF
TRBD1	TRBJ2-3	-	TRBV10-3	TGTGCCATCAGTGAGTCGGGACAGCACACAGATACGCAGTATTTT	CAISESGQHTDTQYF
-	TRBJ2-7	-	TRBV29-1	TGCAGCGTTGCCCTCTCCTACGAGCAGTACTTC	CSVALSYEQYF
-	TRBJ2-5	many	TRBV19	TGTGCCAGTAGTATGCAGGGTGTCGGGACCCAGTACTTC	CASSMQGVGTQYF
-	TRBJ1-2	-	TRBV2	TGTGCCAGCAGCTCCCTCTCGGCCCAATATGGCTACACCTTC	CASSSLSAQYGYTF
-	TRBJ2-3	once	TRBV5-1	TGCGCCAGCAGCTTGGACAGCTCTGGGACAGATACGCAGTATTTT	CASSLDSSGTDTQYF
-	TRBJ2-7	-	TRBV7-2	TGTGCCAGCAGCACCAGCGGGCAGAGCTCCTACGAGCAGTACTTC	CASSTSGQSSYEQYF
TRBD2	TRBJ2-5	-	TRBV2	TGTGCCAGCAGTGTAGGGACTAGCGGGGAGACCCAGTACTTC	CASSVGTSGETQYF
-	TRBJ1-1	few	TRBV29-1	TGCAGCGGATCACTCGGGGGTACTGAAGCTTTCTTT	CSGSLGGTEAFF
-	TRBJ2-3	-	TRBV7-6	TGTGCCAGCAGCTTAGTGGCAGTTAGCACAGATACGCAGTATTTT	CASSLVAVSTDTQYF
TRBD1	TRBJ1-4	few	TRBV5-1	TGCGCCAGCAGACCGGGACAGGGGAGTGAAAAACTGTTTTTT	CASRPGQGSEKLFF
TRBD1	TRBJ1-3	-	TRBV28	TGTGCCAGCAGTTTACTCGGACCCCGGGACAGCGTCTCTGGAAACACCATATATTTT	CASSLLGPRDSVSGNTIYF
TRBD2	TRBJ2-7	-	TRBV11-2	TGTGCCAGCAGCACAACCTCTAGCGGAGCCTACGAGCAGTACTTC	CASSTTSSGAYEQYF
-	TRBJ2-5	-	TRBV27	TGTGCCAGCAGTCCGGGGGCAGAGACCCAGTACTTC	CASSPGAETQYF
TRBD1	TRBJ2-7	-	TRBV7-2	TGTGCCAGCAGCAGCAAGGACAGGGGGCACGAGCAGTACTTC	CASSSKDRGHEQYF
-	TRBJ2-7	-	TRBV28	TGTGCCGCGACAGACCGCTACGAGCAGTACTTC	CAATDRYEQYF
-	TRBJ2-7	once	TRBV7-8	TGTGCCACCGGTGGAGGGCCCTACGAGCAGTACTTC	CATGGGPYEQYF
-	TRBJ2-7	many	TRBV27	TGTGCCAGCAGTATATCCCAATCCTACGAGCAGTACTTC	CASSISQSYEQYF
TRBD2	TRBJ2-7	few	TRBV2	TGTGCCAGCACCTCCGGGACTAGCTCCTACGAGCAGTACTTC	CASTSGTSSYEQYF
-	TRBJ1-4	few	TRBV28	TGTGCCAGCAGTTTATTCATGACGGGACACCACGAAAAACTGTTTTTT	CASSLFMTGHHEKLFF
-	TRBJ2-7	few	TRBV18	TGTGCCAGCTCACGAGGCCCTAGCGCCGAAAACTCCTACGAGCAGTACTTC	CASSRGPSAENSYEQYF